The 14 T cell receptor beta chains given below trace back to one sample, sequenced in a study of blood T cell repertoires in COVID-19. Data came from immunoSEQ multiplex PCR; TCRdb stores just in-frame clones and leaves some out. The sample includes approximately 81,000 clones, approximately 78% seen only once; the top ten take roughly 7.4%. Material: peripheral blood. Receptors originate from a human donor in a cohort sampled during active COVID-19.

This clone was detected a few times. The V call is TRBV19, the J call TRBJ1-5; weak D call: TRBD1 (5 bases). Germline lookup yields CDR1 LNHDA and CDR2 SQIVND (reference sequence). The CDR3 runs 12 residues. V shed 5 bases and J shed 7 bases, with 9 bases lying between them. CDR3 DNA: TGTGCCAGTAGTGGTGACAGCCAGCCCCAGCATTTT. It encodes CASSGDSQPQHF.

The J gene is TRBJ1-6, the V gene TRBV27; D possibly corresponds to TRBD1 (5 bases). Germline lookup yields CDR1 MNHEY and CDR2 SMNVEV (reference sequence). Trimming shortened V by 7 bases and J by 7 bases, and 17 bases separated the two germline ends. This CDR3 contains 15 residues. Here the CDR3 DNA reads TGTGCCAGCACCGGAGATAGGGGCCGCAATTCACCCCTCCACTTT. The encoded protein is CASTGDRGRNSPLHF.

The chain couples TRBV6-5 to TRBJ1-1, with D possibly matching TRBD1 (6 bases). Trimming removed 4 bases from V and 2 bases from J, with 17 bases in between. This CDR3 region has 16 residues. Germline V CDR1 and CDR2: MNHEY, SVGAGI. DNA of the CDR3: TGTGCCAGCAGTTCCCCGGGGGGGGGCGAAAACACTGAAGCTTTCTTT. Its protein product is CASSSPGGGENTEAFF.

This chain connects TRBV7-2 to TRBJ2-7; 14 nucleotides agree with TRBD2. The V gene end was trimmed by 4 bases and the J gene end by 2 bases; junction bases not matched to a gene: 1. Germline CDR1 reads SGHTA; CDR2 reads FQGNSA. This CDR3 is 15 amino acids long. The CDR3 coding sequence is TGTGCCAGCAGCTGGACTAGCGGGGGGACCTACGAGCAGTACTTC. As protein: CASSWTSGGTYEQYF. Drawing the rest from reference TRBV7-2 and TRBJ2-7, the complete variable domain is GAGVSQSPSNKVTEKGKDVELRCDPISGHTALYWYRQSLGQGLEFLIYFQGNSAPDKSGLPSDRFSAERTGGSVSTLTIQRTQQEDSAVYLCASSWTSGGTYEQYFGPGTRLTVT.

The chain is built from TRBV30 and TRBJ2-3, with 7 bases identical to TRBD1. The germline V gene has CDR1 GTSNPN and CDR2 SVGIG (reference sequence). J lost 0 bases, V lost 4 bases, and 7 bases had no gene match. The CDR3 spans 15 residues. The DNA for the CDR3 is TGTGCCTGGAAAGAGGGGGCCTCTAGCACAGATACGCAGTATTTT. As protein: CAWKEGASSTDTQYF.

The chain links TRBV7-2 to TRBJ1-4; D gene ambiguous. V dropped 11 bases and J dropped 8 bases, with 15 bases sitting between them. Germline-derived CDR1 and CDR2 are SGHTA and FQGNSA. There are 12 residues in the CDR3. As DNA, the CDR3 is TGTGCCTCTCGCCGGGGTGACGAAAAACTGTTTTTT. As protein: CASRRGDEKLFF.

This chain uses TRBV6-1 with TRBJ2-7, with D possibly TRBD2 on 6 matching bases. The CDR3 has 13 amino acids. Germline V gives CDR1 MNHNS, CDR2 SASEGT. V was trimmed by 2 bases and J by 4 bases, leaving 9 bases between them. CDR3 in amino acids: CASSERERYEQYF. Here the CDR3 DNA reads TGTGCCAGCAGTGAACGGGAGAGATACGAGCAGTACTTC.

The chain's CDR3 is CASSLRQGPYEQYF. DNA for the CDR3: TGTGCCAGCAGCTTGAGACAGGGCCCCTACGAGCAGTACTTC. J is TRBJ2-7 and V is TRBV11-1, with TRBD1 matching 7 bases. The CDR3 loop spans 14 amino acids. Trimming took 3 bases from V and 2 from J; bases not matched to a gene: 4. Germline values: CDR1 SGHAT, CDR2 FQDESV (reference sequence).

The chain joins TRBV27 to TRBJ2-2, with D possibly matching TRBD1 (6 bases). The CDR3 length is 16 residues. The ends were cut back, 0 bases at V and 4 bases at J, with 12 bases in the middle. CDR1 and CDR2 from the germline V gene are MNHEY and SMNVEV (reference sequence). The CDR3 region is CASSLSLQGVTGELFF. The CDR3 DNA reads TGTGCCAGCAGTTTATCGTTACAGGGCGTCACCGGGGAGCTGTTTTTT.

The chain carries TRBV10-1 and TRBJ1-2, with 7 bases lining up with TRBD1. This CDR3 has 14 residues. The germline CDR1 and CDR2 sequences are WNHNN and SYGVQD (reference sequence). V trimming: 7 bases; J trimming: 7 bases; junction bases outside the gene matches: 12. CDR3 sequence reads: CASNDRVDYCGYTF. The CDR3 DNA reads TGCGCCAGCAACGACAGGGTTGATTACTGTGGCTACACCTTC.

The CDR3 sequence is CASSPGQGMEREKLFF. The CDR3 DNA is TGCGCCAGCAGCCCAGGACAGGGGATGGAGCGCGAAAAACTGTTTTTT. V gene TRBV5-1 combines with J gene TRBJ1-4, with 9 bases aligning to TRBD1. The CDR3 is 16 residues long. Germline CDR1 is SGHRS and CDR2 is YFSETQ. Losses at the gene ends were 4 bases for V and 8 bases for J; bases not matched to a gene: 12.

This clone showed up just once. The V and J genes are TRBV6-5 and TRBJ2-5, with D maybe TRBD1 (5 bases). This CDR3 contains 13 residues. V lost 7 bases, J lost 5 bases, and 14 bases lay in between. The germline CDR1 and CDR2 sequences are MNHEY and SVGAGI. The CDR3 DNA is TGTGCCAGCAATGTCAGGGTCGGGGAGACCCAGTACTTC. Protein: CASNVRVGETQYF.

The genes are TRBV5-1 and TRBJ1-4; 8 bases match TRBD1. Germline loops: CDR1 SGHRS, CDR2 YFSETQ. The CDR3 runs 15 residues. The V segment lost 4 bases and the J segment 7 bases; nucleotides outside the gene matches: 9. CDR3 DNA sequence: TGCGCCAGCAGCAAAGACAGGGGCGAAAGTGAAAAACTGTTTTTT. It encodes CASSKDRGESEKLFF.

This clone was detected a few times. The chain recombines TRBV5-1 with TRBJ2-2; D unclear. The CDR3 contains 15 residues. Germline V gene lookup returns CDR1 SGHRS and CDR2 YFSETQ. The germline V and J ends were trimmed by 2 bases and 2 bases, with 10 bases remaining between them. The CDR3 DNA is TGCGCCAGCAGCTTTAGGCAGGTTAACACCGGGGAGCTGTTTTTT. Translation: CASSFRQVNTGELFF. Complete variable domain (other parts from reference TRBV5-1 and TRBJ2-2): KAGVTQTPRYLIKTRGQQVTLSCSPISGHRSVSWYQQTPGQGLQFLFEYFSETQRNKGNFPGRFSGRQFSNSRSEMNVSTLELGDSALYLCASSFRQVNTGELFFGEGSRLTVL.